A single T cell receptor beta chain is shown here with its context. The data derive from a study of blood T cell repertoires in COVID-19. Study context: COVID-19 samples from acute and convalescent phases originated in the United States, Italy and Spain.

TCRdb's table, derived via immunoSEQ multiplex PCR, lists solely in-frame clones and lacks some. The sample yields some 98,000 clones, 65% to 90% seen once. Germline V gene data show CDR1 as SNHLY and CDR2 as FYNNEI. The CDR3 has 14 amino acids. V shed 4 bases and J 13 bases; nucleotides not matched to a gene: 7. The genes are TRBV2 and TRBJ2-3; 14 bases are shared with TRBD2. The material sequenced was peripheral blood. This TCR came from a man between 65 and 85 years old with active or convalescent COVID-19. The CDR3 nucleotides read TGTGCCAGCAGTGGGGGGACTAGCGGGGGCCCGGAGTATTTT. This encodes CASSGGTSGGPEYF. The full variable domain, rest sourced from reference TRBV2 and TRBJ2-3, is EPEVTQTPSHQVTQMGQEVILRCVPISNHLYFYWYRQILGQKVEFLVSFYNNEISEKSEIFDDQFSVERPDGSNFTLKIRSTKLEDSAMYFCASSGGTSGGPEYFGPGTRLTVL.